This passage covers 32 T cell receptor beta chains from one sample sequenced in a study of cytotoxic CD8 clonotypes in ibrutinib-treated CLL. Sequencing was performed with immunoSEQ multiplex PCR; in TCRdb, only in-frame clones are kept and a portion is missing. This repertoire shows 11,000 to 15,000 clones, roughly two thirds found once; its top ten account for roughly 41%. The source material was PBMCs, sampled before ibrutinib treatment. These receptors came from a human donor with chronic lymphocytic leukemia.

With regard to this clone: Compared with germline, one end of the junction differs, possibly owing to a read error. The chain joins TRBV5-4 to TRBJ2-6; TRBD1 might be the D (6 bases). Looked up from germline, CDR1 is SGHNT and CDR2 is YYREEE (reference sequence). This CDR3 comprises 19 residues. The chain's CDR3 is CASSLWGLAGISEANVLTF. The CDR3 DNA sequence: TGTGCCAGCAGCTTGTGGGGGCTAGCCGGAATCTCTGAGGCCAACGTCCTGACTTTC.

This clone was counted between two and nine times. This chain connects TRBV13 to TRBJ2-7; D gene unclear. V was clipped by 0 bases and J by 0 bases, with 18 bases between them. The CDR3 sequence is 18 residues long. Germline loops: CDR1 PRHDT, CDR2 FYEKMQ (reference sequence). CDR3 in amino acids: CASSLGRPISGLSYEQYF. The DNA of the CDR3 is TGTGCCAGCAGCTTAGGTAGGCCTATCTCGGGCCTCTCCTACGAGCAGTACTTC.

This clone came up a few times. The J gene is TRBJ2-1, the V gene TRBV5-1; 10 nucleotides line up with TRBD1. V lost 3 bases and J lost 8; bases outside the gene matches: 11. The V gene's germline CDR1 is SGHRS and CDR2 YFSETQ. The CDR3 has 16 amino acids. CDR3: CASSSRTGGNGDEQFF. The CDR3, as DNA: TGCGCCAGCAGCTCACGGACAGGGGGTAATGGCGATGAGCAGTTCTTC. Drawing the rest from reference TRBV5-1 and TRBJ2-1, the complete variable domain is KAGVTQTPRYLIKTRGQQVTLSCSPISGHRSVSWYQQTPGQGLQFLFEYFSETQRNKGNFPGRFSGRQFSNSRSEMNVSTLELGDSALYLCASSSRTGGNGDEQFFGPGTRLTVL.

The CDR3 DNA is TGTGCCAGCAGCGAACAGGGGTCCCTGTCCTCTGGAAACACCATATATTTT. Translating gives CASSEQGSLSSGNTIYF. The V call is TRBV11-2, the J call TRBJ1-3; TRBD1 aligns across 7 bases. CDR3 size: 17 residues. V lost 5 bases and J lost 0; bases outside the gene matches: 10. Per germline, CDR1 SGHAT and CDR2 FQNNGV.

The rearrangement uses TRBV14 and TRBJ2-3; TRBD1 is a possible D gene (6 bases). The V and J ends lost 2 bases and 0 bases respectively, with 18 bases between them. This CDR3 contains 18 residues. Germline loops: CDR1 SGHDN, CDR2 FVKESK. CDR3: CASSQPKTGIISTDTQYF. The CDR3 region has the DNA TGTGCCAGCAGCCAACCGAAGACAGGAATCATAAGCACAGATACGCAGTATTTT.

V gene TRBV27 combines with J gene TRBJ1-1; 7 nucleotides align to TRBD1. Germline V gene lookup returns CDR1 MNHEY and CDR2 SMNVEV (reference sequence). This CDR3 has 12 amino acids. J was trimmed by 5 bases and V by 5 bases; bases with no gene match: 2. The CDR3 is CASSPRGTEAFF. The DNA of the CDR3 is TGTGCCAGCAGTCCCAGGGGGACTGAAGCTTTCTTT.

The CDR3 DNA is TGTGCCAGCAGTGAAACAGGGAGCTCCTACAATGAGCAGTTCTTC. It is translated as CASSETGSSYNEQFF. The J gene is TRBJ2-1, the V gene TRBV2; tentatively, D is TRBD1 (6 bases). The V gene's germline CDR1 is SNHLY and CDR2 FYNNEI. Trimming stripped 2 bases from V and 0 bases from J, with 8 bases between. CDR3 length: 15 residues. The full variable domain, rest sourced from reference TRBV2 and TRBJ2-1, is EPEVTQTPSHQVTQMGQEVILRCVPISNHLYFYWYRQILGQKVEFLVSFYNNEISEKSEIFDDQFSVERPDGSNFTLKIRSTKLEDSAMYFCASSETGSSYNEQFFGPGTRLTVL.

This rearrangement joins TRBV5-5 to TRBJ1-2, with TRBD1 identical over 8 bases. Germline CDR1 is SGHKS and CDR2 is YYEKEE (reference sequence). The V and J ends lost 4 bases and 4 bases, in that order; junction bases with no gene match: 9. The CDR3 is made up of 15 amino acids. The CDR3 here is CASSETGGQFYGYTF. The DNA for the CDR3 is TGTGCCAGCAGCGAAACAGGGGGGCAATTCTATGGCTACACCTTC.

This clone was observed a few times. V gene TRBV19 combines with J gene TRBJ1-5; 9 nucleotides line up with TRBD1. There are 15 residues in the CDR3. Losses at the gene ends were 3 bases for V and 2 bases for J; bases not matched to a gene: 2. CDR1 and CDR2 from the germline V gene are LNHDA and SQIVND (reference sequence). CDR3 amino acids: CASSMGQGGNQPQHF. CDR3 bases: TGTGCCAGTAGTATGGGACAGGGTGGCAATCAGCCCCAGCATTTT.

The genes are TRBV15 and TRBJ2-7, with D possibly being TRBD1 (5 bases). With 2 bases removed from V and 0 bases from J, the gap between germline ends came to 8 bases. The CDR3 length is 14 residues. In germline, CDR1 is LNHNV, CDR2 YYDKDF (reference sequence). CDR3 in DNA: TGTGCCACCAGCAGAAGGACAAGCTCCTACGAGCAGTACTTC. It translates to CATSRRTSSYEQYF. The whole variable domain, remainder taken from reference TRBV15 and TRBJ2-7, is DAMVIQNPRYQVTQFGKPVTLSCSQTLNHNVMYWYQQKSSQAPKLLFHYYDKDFNNEADTPDNFQSRRPNTSFCFLDIRSPGLGDTAMYLCATSRRTSSYEQYFGPGTRLTVT.

CDR3 amino acids: CASSLGEGTEAFF. The CDR3 DNA is TGTGCCAGCAGCTTAGGCGAGGGGACTGAAGCTTTCTTT. The chain carries TRBV11-3 and TRBJ1-1; perhaps TRBD1 as D (5 bases). CDR1 is SGHNT, CDR2 YENEEA, per germline. This CDR3 is built from 13 residues. Trimming cost V 1 base and J 5 bases, with 8 bases left between them.

This clone appeared a few times. The chain is built from TRBV2 and TRBJ2-1, with TRBD1 as a possible D gene (6 bases). Germline V gene data show CDR1 as SNHLY and CDR2 as FYNNEI. The V end was cut by 4 bases, the J end by 3 bases, with 7 bases between. The CDR3 loop spans 13 amino acids. The CDR3 DNA reads TGTGCCAGCAGTGGGGGGCTCTACAATGAGCAGTTCTTC. Encoded protein: CASSGGLYNEQFF. The full variable domain, in which reference TRBV2 and TRBJ2-1 provide the parts outside the CDR3, is EPEVTQTPSHQVTQMGQEVILRCVPISNHLYFYWYRQILGQKVEFLVSFYNNEISEKSEIFDDQFSVERPDGSNFTLKIRSTKLEDSAMYFCASSGGLYNEQFFGPGTRLTVL.

This clone was seen more than once but under ten times. The V gene is TRBV10-1, the J gene TRBJ1-1; D is unresolved. The germline V gene has CDR1 WNHNN and CDR2 SYGVQD (reference sequence). The CDR3 consists of 13 residues. Between the trimmed V and J ends, which lost 3 bases and 7 bases, there was a span of 12 bases. The CDR3 protein is CASSDKEYREAFF. CDR3 nucleotide sequence: TGCGCCAGCAGTGACAAGGAATACCGTGAAGCTTTCTTT.

This chain links TRBV5-4 with TRBJ2-1; TRBD2 matches 9 bases. With V trimmed by 2 bases and J by 5 bases, 5 bases remained unmatched. Looked up from germline, CDR1 is SGHNT and CDR2 is YYREEE (reference sequence). The CDR3 covers 15 residues. CDR3 amino acids: CASSLRSGGHNEQFF. In DNA form, the CDR3 reads TGTGCCAGCAGCTTACGTAGCGGGGGCCACAATGAGCAGTTCTTC.

The rearrangement links TRBV5-1 to TRBJ1-1; maybe TRBD1 (6 bases). Looked up from germline, CDR1 is SGHRS and CDR2 is YFSETQ. V lost 3 bases, J lost 8 bases, and 11 bases lay in between. This CDR3 comprises 12 residues. The CDR3 nucleotides are TGCGCCAGCAGCTCTGGAGGACAGGAAGCTTTCTTT. It translates to CASSSGGQEAFF.

This clone has a handful of counts. The chain has TRBV2 and TRBJ1-5; D perhaps matches TRBD1 (6 bases). Germline V gene sequence: CDR1 SNHLY, CDR2 FYNNEI. V was cut by 4 bases and J by 4 bases, with 14 bases left in between. The CDR3 totals 15 residues. CDR3 residues: CASSAGLGANQPQHF. CDR3 nucleotide sequence: TGTGCCAGCAGTGCTGGGCTGGGGGCAAATCAGCCCCAGCATTTT.

In its sample, this clone was seen a few times. The V gene is TRBV5-1, the J gene TRBJ1-1, with TRBD1 as a possible D gene (5 bases). The CDR3 length is 14 residues. Germline V gene lookup returns CDR1 SGHRS and CDR2 YFSETQ. V lost 0 bases to trimming and J lost 5 bases, with 11 bases between them. The CDR3 region is CASSLEVGVTEAFF. The CDR3 DNA reads TGCGCCAGCAGCTTGGAGGTAGGGGTTACTGAAGCTTTCTTT.

The V and J genes are TRBV10-3 and TRBJ2-3; D call uncertain. Germline V gene data show CDR1 as ENHRY and CDR2 as SYGVKD. Trimming removed 6 bases from V and 3 bases from J, with 10 bases in between. CDR3 size: 13 residues. Here the CDR3 DNA reads TGTGCCATCAGGACCTCCGTAACAGATACGCAGTATTTT. It specifies CAIRTSVTDTQYF.

This chain links TRBV2 with TRBJ2-2; 9 bases are a match to TRBD2. Germline CDR1 is SNHLY and CDR2 is FYNNEI. This CDR3 spans 16 amino acids. The V segment lost 1 base and the J segment 4 bases; nucleotides outside the gene matches: 4. The CDR3 reads CASSEVGSGGTGELFF. As DNA, the CDR3 is TGTGCCAGCAGTGAAGTAGGTAGCGGGGGCACCGGGGAGCTGTTTTTT.

V and J are TRBV4-1 and TRBJ1-2; perhaps TRBD1 as D (6 bases). With 3 bases removed from V and 8 bases from J, the gap between germline ends came to 19 bases. The CDR3 runs to 15 residues. CDR1 and CDR2 (germline): MGHRA, YSYEKL. In nucleotides, the CDR3 is TGCGCCAGCAGCCATGAGACAACAGGGCTTGCCGGCTACACCTTC. Translated, it gives CASSHETTGLAGYTF.

At least ten counts were recorded for this clone. The V gene is TRBV4-1, the J gene TRBJ2-7, with 7 bases aligning to TRBD1. CDR1 MGHRA and CDR2 YSYEKL come from the germline V gene. V trimming: 4 bases; J trimming: 3 bases; junction bases outside the gene matches: 6. The CDR3 is made up of 14 amino acids. The CDR3 is CASSPRDRVYEQYF. Here the CDR3 DNA reads TGCGCCAGCAGCCCCCGTGACAGGGTCTACGAGCAGTACTTC.

The DNA of the CDR3 is TGTGCCAGCGGAGGGGACAGTTATTCACCCCTCCACTTT. Translated: CASGGDSYSPLHF. The chain joins TRBV9 to TRBJ1-6; 7 bases map to TRBD1. Germline CDR1 is SGDLS and CDR2 is YYNGEE. The CDR3 sequence is 13 residues long. J was trimmed by 8 bases and V by 7 bases; bases with no gene match: 6. Variable domain in full (rest from reference TRBV9 and TRBJ1-6): DSGVTQTPKHLITATGQRVTLRCSPRSGDLSVYWYQQSLDQGLQFLIQYYNGEERAKGNILERFSAQQFPDLHSELNLSSLELGDSALYFCASGGDSYSPLHFGNGTRLTVT.

Turning to this clone: With a far larger clone one base away, a read error is the likely cause. The rearrangement uses TRBV5-4 and TRBJ2-7; TRBD2 might be the D (6 bases). From germline, CDR1 is SGHNT and CDR2 YYREEE (reference sequence). V dropped 3 bases and J dropped 5 bases, with 12 bases sitting between them. CDR3 length: 13 amino acids. The CDR3 nucleotides are TGTGCCAGCAGCTGCGGGGTGAGGAACGAGCAGTACTTC. It encodes CASSCGVRNEQYF.

This clone was counted only a few times. The rearrangement joins TRBV18 to TRBJ1-2; TRBD1 agrees at 8 bases. The germline V gene encodes CDR1 KGHSH and CDR2 LQKENI. V was clipped by 4 bases and J by 8 bases; unmatched bases: 9. The CDR3 sequence is 14 residues long. The CDR3, as DNA: TGTGCCAGCTCACGAACACAGGGGGAAGGGGGCTACACCTTC. Its translation: CASSRTQGEGGYTF.

J is TRBJ1-1 and V is TRBV11-2, with 7 positions matching TRBD1. Germline V lookup: CDR1 SGHAT, CDR2 FQNNGV. The length of the CDR3 is 15 residues. Unmatched junction bases numbered 4, after V lost 0 bases and J lost 3 bases. The DNA for the CDR3 is TGTGCCAGCAGCTTAGACACAGGGGCCTACACTGAAGCTTTCTTT. Its translation is CASSLDTGAYTEAFF. The variable domain in full, with the rest retrieved from reference TRBV11-2 and TRBJ1-1, is EAGVAQSPRYKIIEKRQSVAFWCNPISGHATLYWYQQILGQGPKLLIQFQNNGVVDDSQLPKDRFSAERLKGVDSTLKIQPAKLEDSAVYLCASSLDTGAYTEAFFGQGTRLTVV.

The count of this clone is one. J is TRBJ2-3 and V is TRBV19, with 10 bases identical to TRBD1. Germline CDR1 LNHDA, CDR2 SQIVND (reference sequence). The CDR3 covers 17 residues. Trimming took 9 bases from V and 3 from J; bases not matched to a gene: 15. CDR3 coding DNA: TGTGCCAGCCGGGACAGGGGCCGGGCGGGGATTACAGATACGCAGTATTTT. Translation: CASRDRGRAGITDTQYF.

This clone occurred a few times. The chain links TRBV4-1 to TRBJ2-1, with TRBD1 as a possible D gene (6 bases). Germline V lookup: CDR1 MGHRA, CDR2 YSYEKL. The CDR3 runs to 15 residues. V lost 4 bases, J lost 5 bases, and 15 bases lay in between. CDR3: CASSRGNQGNNEQFF. The CDR3 nucleotides read TGCGCCAGCAGCCGGGGTAACCAGGGGAACAATGAGCAGTTCTTC.

This rearrangement joins TRBV6-7 to TRBJ2-7; 8 nucleotides align to TRBD1. TRBV6-7 is an open reading frame, and its role is uncertain. After removal of 4 bases from V and 5 bases from J, the junction contained 10 bases not matched to a gene. The CDR3 is 15 amino acids. The CDR3 reads CASSSPKDREDEQYF. The CDR3 DNA is TGTGCCAGCAGTTCCCCGAAGGACAGGGAAGACGAGCAGTACTTC.

The V and J genes are TRBV19 and TRBJ1-1; 10 bases fit TRBD1. The J segment lost 2 bases and the V segment lost 7 bases, leaving 10 bases of the junction unmatched. Germline values: CDR1 LNHDA, CDR2 SQIVND (reference sequence). This CDR3 comprises 16 residues. CDR3 region: CASTRTGGTRNTEAFF. DNA for the CDR3: TGTGCCAGTACCCGGACAGGGGGAACGAGAAACACTGAAGCTTTCTTT.

In its sample, this clone was seen many times. The V call is TRBV27, the J call TRBJ2-7; D gene uncertain. CDR3 length equals 13 residues. Trimming removed 1 base from V and 11 bases from J, with 15 bases in between. CDR1 is MNHEY, CDR2 SMNVEV, per germline (reference sequence). CDR3 nucleotide sequence: TGTGCCAGCAGTTTATTGGACCGACGAATTGAGTACTTC. Protein product: CASSLLDRRIEYF.

This clone was picked up a small number of times. The V gene is TRBV11-3, the J gene TRBJ2-7; unclear D gene. The CDR3 extends over 13 amino acids. The V and J ends lost 1 base and 4 bases respectively, with 8 bases between them. Germline V gives CDR1 SGHNT, CDR2 YENEEA. The CDR3 DNA is TGTGCCAGCAGCTTAGGTCTGGGATACGAGCAGTACTTC. Translated, it gives CASSLGLGYEQYF.

The J gene is TRBJ1-5, the V gene TRBV9; D not resolved. Germline V gene lookup returns CDR1 SGDLS and CDR2 YYNGEE. Trimming took 0 bases from V and 7 from J, leaving 14 bases between them. The CDR3 has 15 residues. The CDR3 DNA follows: TGTGCCAGCAGCGTAGGCCGGGAAAAAACGCAGCCCCAGCATTTT. Its translation: CASSVGREKTQPQHF.